This paragraph covers one T cell receptor beta chain sequence. The entry originates in a study of T cell responses to AZD1222 COVID-19 vaccine. Trimming pared 3 bases from V and 1 base from J, leaving 7 bases between. Germline CDR1 and CDR2: LNHDA and SQIVND (reference sequence). This CDR3 contains 14 residues. Clones were sequenced by immunoSEQ multiplex PCR, and TCRdb holds only the in-frame ones, with some missing. The sample lists 180,000 or so clones; around 90% were seen once. The V call is TRBV19, the J call TRBJ2-4, with a possible D match to TRBD2 (5 bases). This specimen was peripheral blood, taken 28 days after the second AZD1222 dose. This TCR came from an adult who received the AZD1222 COVID-19 vaccine. The CDR3 is CASSISGAKNIQYF. The CDR3 DNA reads TGTGCCAGTAGTATTTCGGGGGCCAAAAACATTCAGTACTTC.